Listed below are T cell receptor beta chains from one sample, sequenced in a study of T cells after yellow fever vaccination. From the 5' RACE reads, TCRdb called clonotypes with MiXCR, one entry per CDR3 protein. The sample includes more than 45,000 distinct CDR3 sequences, approximately 6% of them seen just once. The source was PBMCs, either bulk or a sorted T-cell subset (CD4+, CD8+, memory, or dextramer-sorted; not recorded which), collected on the day of the yellow fever booster vaccination. All receptors derive from a man in his late teens or twenties who received the YFV17D yellow fever vaccine. CDR3s include the opening cysteine and the closing phenylalanine or tryptophan. The D gene is left open where the match is weak. Clone size is given for some rows only: seen once, a few or many times, or a class if the clone is expanded.

length: 14
D: -
size: many
J: TRBJ2-5
V: TRBV29-1
CDR3: CSVVIRGARETQYF
DNA: TGCAGCGTTGTTATTCGGGGTGCGCGGGAGACCCAGTACTTC

length: 16
D: TRBD2
size: many
J: TRBJ2-7
V: TRBV18
CDR3: CASSPTRAGDAYEQYF
DNA: TGTGCCAGCTCACCGACCCGAGCGGGGGACGCCTACGAGCAGTACTTC

length: 13
D: -
size: many
J: TRBJ1-5
V: TRBV7-9
CDR3: CASSDSDNQPQHF
DNA: TGTGCCAGCAGCGACAGCGACAATCAGCCCCAGCATTTT

length: 13
D: -
size: -
J: TRBJ1-1
V: TRBV5-1
CDR3: CASSLTSNTEAFF
DNA: TGCGCCAGCAGCTTAACTTCGAACACTGAAGCTTTCTTT

length: 17
D: TRBD1
size: few
J: TRBJ2-3
V: TRBV5-6
CDR3: CASSLGQPPGQRDTQYF
DNA: TGTGCCAGCAGCTTGGGGCAGCCCCCGGGACAGAGGGATACGCAGTATTTT

length: 12
D: -
size: many
J: TRBJ2-2
V: TRBV24-1
CDR3: CATSKNTGELFF
DNA: TGTGCCACCAGTAAGAACACCGGGGAGCTGTTTTTT

length: 15
D: TRBD1
size: few
J: TRBJ1-2
V: TRBV9
CDR3: CASSEPTGRPCGYTF
DNA: TGTGCCAGCAGCGAGCCGACAGGGCGACCCTGTGGCTACACCTTC

length: 13
D: -
size: many
J: TRBJ2-7
V: TRBV20-1
CDR3: CSARAVSSYEQYF
DNA: TGCAGTGCTAGAGCGGTCAGCTCCTACGAGCAGTACTTC

length: 13
D: -
size: -
J: TRBJ1-6
V: TRBV4-3
CDR3: CASSQWVNSPLHF
DNA: TGCGCCAGCAGCCAGTGGGTTAATTCACCCCTCCACTTT

length: 13
D: -
size: many
J: TRBJ1-1
V: TRBV20-1
CDR3: CSASEVLNTEAFF
DNA: TGCAGTGCTAGCGAGGTGCTGAACACTGAAGCTTTCTTT

length: 13
D: TRBD1
size: many
J: TRBJ2-5
V: TRBV12-3/TRBV12-4
CDR3: CASRGTGKETQYF
DNA: TGTGCCAGCAGGGGGACAGGGAAGGAGACCCAGTACTTC

length: 13
D: -
size: many
J: TRBJ2-2
V: TRBV7-9
CDR3: CASMMSGTGELFF
DNA: TGTGCCAGCATGATGAGTGGCACCGGGGAGCTGTTTTTT

length: 17
D: TRBD2
size: many
J: TRBJ2-1
V: TRBV4-2
CDR3: CASSQAAATSGVNEQFF
DNA: TGTGCCAGCAGCCAAGCCGCCGCGACTAGCGGGGTAAATGAGCAGTTCTTC

length: 15
D: -
size: many
J: TRBJ2-3
V: TRBV12-3/TRBV12-4
CDR3: CASFPGGLSTDTQYF
DNA: TGTGCCAGCTTCCCCGGGGGGCTTAGCACAGATACGCAGTATTTT

length: 13
D: -
size: -
J: TRBJ1-1
V: TRBV5-1
CDR3: CASSLQWNTEAFF
DNA: TGCGCCAGCAGCTTGCAATGGAACACTGAAGCTTTCTTT

length: 14
D: TRBD1
size: -
J: TRBJ2-5
V: TRBV5-1
CDR3: CASSLGDRQETQYF
DNA: TGCGCCAGCAGCTTGGGGGACAGGCAAGAGACCCAGTACTTC

length: 17
D: TRBD2
size: few
J: TRBJ2-5
V: TRBV11-1
CDR3: CASSSAAGGGNQETQYF
DNA: TGTGCCAGCAGCTCCGCAGCGGGCGGGGGGAACCAAGAGACCCAGTACTTC

length: 14
D: -
size: few
J: TRBJ1-5
V: TRBV12-3/TRBV12-4
CDR3: CASSATRVDQPQHF
DNA: TGTGCCAGCAGTGCGACCAGGGTAGATCAGCCCCAGCATTTT

length: 15
D: TRBD1
size: many
J: TRBJ2-3
V: TRBV4-3
CDR3: CASSPRDRETDTQYF
DNA: TGCGCCAGCAGCCCGCGGGACAGGGAGACAGATACGCAGTATTTT

length: 13
D: -
size: many
J: TRBJ1-5
V: TRBV5-5
CDR3: CASSSFADQPQHF
DNA: TGTGCCAGCAGCTCTTTTGCGGACCAGCCCCAGCATTTT

length: 15
D: -
size: -
J: TRBJ1-3
V: TRBV21-1
CDR3: CASGGRAPSGNTIYF
DNA: TGTGCCAGCGGAGGACGAGCTCCTTCTGGAAACACCATATATTTT

length: 11
D: -
size: many
J: TRBJ2-5
V: TRBV18
CDR3: CASSPQETQYF
DNA: TGTGCCAGCTCACCGCAAGAGACCCAGTACTTC

length: 15
D: -
size: many
J: TRBJ2-5
V: TRBV20-1
CDR3: CSARGPLPYEETQYF
DNA: TGCAGTGCCCGGGGCCCTCTCCCCTATGAGGAGACCCAGTACTTC

length: 15
D: -
size: -
J: TRBJ2-3
V: TRBV11-2
CDR3: CASSLVRSLGDTQYF
DNA: TGTGCCAGCAGCTTAGTTCGCAGCCTCGGGGATACGCAGTATTTT

length: 15
D: -
size: -
J: TRBJ1-1
V: TRBV5-1
CDR3: CASSQAGWANTEAFF
DNA: TGCGCCAGCAGTCAAGCGGGCTGGGCGAACACTGAAGCTTTCTTT

length: 14
D: -
size: many
J: TRBJ2-3
V: TRBV7-2
CDR3: CASSLGPGPDTQYF
DNA: TGTGCCAGCAGCTTGGGCCCTGGGCCAGATACGCAGTATTTT